Sequencing of this T cell receptor (beta chain) was carried out in a study of T cell repertoires in cytomegalovirus infection. Across the whole study: Public TCR beta signatures marked donors with CMV infection and the matching HLA.

Germline assignment: CDR1 SQVTM and CDR2 ANQGSEA. The ends lost 5 bases at V and 1 base at J; junction bases unmatched: 9. The CDR3 loop spans 16 amino acids. Study observations and caveats: HLA-C-restricted, CMV-specific TCR beta clonotypes were dominant ex vivo. The study identified carriers of CMV plus the relevant HLA from cumulative public TCR beta family frequency.

As concerns this clonotype: The antigen is not known.

One entry per CDR3 protein results from TCRdb running MiXCR on the reads. Among 200,000 to 300,000 distinct CDR3 sequences listed, approximately 9% were seen once. The TCR comes from a human donor in good health (CMV status not recorded). Some clones in this sample may be carry-over from other donors' samples. The rearrangement joins TRBV29-1 to TRBJ2-1; 9 nucleotides align to TRBD2. Sequencing used PBMCs. CDR3 sequence reads: CSVLPIAGESYNEQFF. The CDR3 nucleotides are TGCAGCGTTCTACCAATAGCGGGGGAATCCTACAATGAGCAGTTCTTC.